This note documents a single T cell receptor (beta chain) sequence. This specimen belongs to a study of blood T cell repertoires in COVID-19. TCRdb keeps only in-frame clones here, not all; method: immunoSEQ multiplex PCR. The repertoire consists of some 58,000 clones, with approximately 90% occurring once and the leading ten covering roughly 6.2%. This receptor was identified in a man in his forties or fifties with acute or convalescent COVID-19. Material: peripheral blood.

CDR3 in DNA: TGTGCCAGCAGCGGGCAGGGGGCGGGCACCGGGGAGCTGTTTTTT. Protein sequence: CASSGQGAGTGELFF. V is TRBV5-5 and J is TRBJ2-2, with 8 bases aligning to TRBD1. After removal of 4 bases from V and 4 bases from J, the junction contained 6 bases not matched to a gene. Germline CDR1 SGHKS, CDR2 YYEKEE (reference sequence). The CDR3 runs 15 residues.